The T cell receptor (beta chain) under discussion was sequenced for a study of blood T cells in healthy people across ages. This clonotype was counted between two and nine times. Its cognate antigen is unknown. Study-wide results and limits: The diversity estimates, figures obtained from one million T cells, were considered underestimates. A greater number of naive CD4+ cells and higher diversity distinguished long-lived donors from aged donors.

With a J-beta primer mix and a sample-barcoded 5' primer, a second PCR ran about 6 to 11 cycles. No fewer than 3 million CDR3-containing paired-end reads came from each sample. MiXCR, applied by TCRdb to the 5' RACE reads, yields one record per CDR3 protein. Here the sample spans about 800,000 distinct CDR3 sequences, roughly 25% being singletons. These data also featured in a second study, about T cells of mothers and their children. That work states: The yield was over 8 million TCR beta CDR3 reads from each mother and approximately 2.8 million from each child.

The receptor's source is a boy between 10 and 17 years old in good health. Sequenced material: blood.

The CDR3 bases are TGTGCCACCAGCAGAGATCCGGAAGGGAGTACGCAGTATTTT. This gives the protein CATSRDPEGSTQYF. The chain is built from TRBV15 and TRBJ2-3; TRBD2 is a possible D gene (5 bases). Germline CDR1 LNHNV, CDR2 YYDKDF (reference sequence). V was pared by 0 bases and J by 8 bases, with 12 bases between. This CDR3 has 14 residues.